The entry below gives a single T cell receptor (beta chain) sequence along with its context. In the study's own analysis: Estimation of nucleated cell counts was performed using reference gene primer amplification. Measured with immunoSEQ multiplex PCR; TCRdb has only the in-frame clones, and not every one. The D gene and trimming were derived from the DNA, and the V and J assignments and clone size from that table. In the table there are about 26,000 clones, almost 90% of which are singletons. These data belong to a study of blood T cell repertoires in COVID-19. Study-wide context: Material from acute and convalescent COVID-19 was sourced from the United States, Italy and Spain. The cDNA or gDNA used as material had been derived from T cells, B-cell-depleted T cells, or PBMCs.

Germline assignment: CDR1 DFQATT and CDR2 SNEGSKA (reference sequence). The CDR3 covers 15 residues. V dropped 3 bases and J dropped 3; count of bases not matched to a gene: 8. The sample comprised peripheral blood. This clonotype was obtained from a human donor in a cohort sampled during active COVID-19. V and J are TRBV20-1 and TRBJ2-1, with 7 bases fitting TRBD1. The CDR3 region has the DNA TGCAGTGCTAGTCCCCGGGACAGACGCTACAATGAGCAGTTCTTC. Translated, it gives CSASPRDRRYNEQFF.